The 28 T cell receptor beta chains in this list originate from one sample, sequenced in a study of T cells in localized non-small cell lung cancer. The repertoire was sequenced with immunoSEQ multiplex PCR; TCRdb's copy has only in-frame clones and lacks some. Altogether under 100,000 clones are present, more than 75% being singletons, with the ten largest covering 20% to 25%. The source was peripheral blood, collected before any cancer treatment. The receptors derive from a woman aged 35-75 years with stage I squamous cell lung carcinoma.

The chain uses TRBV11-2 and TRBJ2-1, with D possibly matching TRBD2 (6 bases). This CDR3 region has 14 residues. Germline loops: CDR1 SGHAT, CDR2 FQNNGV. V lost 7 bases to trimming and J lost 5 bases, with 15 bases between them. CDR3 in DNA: TGTGCCAGCACCCCGGACTACCGGGACAATGAGCAGTTCTTC. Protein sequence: CASTPDYRDNEQFF.

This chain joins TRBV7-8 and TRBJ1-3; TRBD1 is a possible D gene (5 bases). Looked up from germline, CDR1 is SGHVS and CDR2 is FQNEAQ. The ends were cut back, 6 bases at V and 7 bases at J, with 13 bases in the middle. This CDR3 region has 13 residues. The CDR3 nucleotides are TGTGCCAGCAGTTTGGACCCAGGGAACACCATATATTTT. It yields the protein CASSLDPGNTIYF.

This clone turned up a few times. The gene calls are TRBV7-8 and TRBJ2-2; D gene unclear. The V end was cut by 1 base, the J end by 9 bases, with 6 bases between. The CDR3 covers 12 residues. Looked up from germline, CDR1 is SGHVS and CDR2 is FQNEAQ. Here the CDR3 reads CASSLVIRELFF. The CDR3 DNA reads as TGTGCCAGCAGCTTAGTCATCCGGGAGCTGTTTTTT.

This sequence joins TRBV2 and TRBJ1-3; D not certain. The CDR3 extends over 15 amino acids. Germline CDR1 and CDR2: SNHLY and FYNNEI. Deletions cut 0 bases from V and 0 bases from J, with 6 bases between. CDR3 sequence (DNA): TGTGCCAGCAGTGAAGCCGCAGTCTCTGGAAACACCATATATTTT. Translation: CASSEAAVSGNTIYF.

The CDR3 spells CASSEILYEQYF. CDR3 nucleotide sequence: TGTGCCAGCAGTGAAATTCTCTACGAGCAGTACTTC. This chain links TRBV2 with TRBJ2-7; no clear D. Germline V gene sequence: CDR1 SNHLY, CDR2 FYNNEI. This CDR3 has 12 residues. The ends were cut back, 2 bases at V and 3 bases at J, with 5 bases in the middle.

This CDR3 is CASASRPGQGGAFF. For the CDR3, the DNA is TGTGCCAGTGCCTCTAGGCCGGGACAGGGGGGGGCTTTCTTT. This chain uses TRBV19 with TRBJ1-1, with 11 positions matching TRBD1. Germline V gene lookup returns CDR1 LNHDA and CDR2 SQIVND (reference sequence). The trim removed 8 bases at V and 11 bases at J, leaving 13 bases unmatched. The CDR3 consists of 14 residues.

The CDR3 DNA is TGCGCCAGCAGCCAAGAGGGCGGCCATAACTATGGCTACACCTTC. It encodes CASSQEGGHNYGYTF. The gene calls are TRBV4-1 and TRBJ1-2, with D unclear. Trimming shortened V by 0 bases and J by 1 base, and 9 bases separated the two germline ends. CDR3 length: 15 residues. Germline CDR1 reads MGHRA; CDR2 reads YSYEKL.

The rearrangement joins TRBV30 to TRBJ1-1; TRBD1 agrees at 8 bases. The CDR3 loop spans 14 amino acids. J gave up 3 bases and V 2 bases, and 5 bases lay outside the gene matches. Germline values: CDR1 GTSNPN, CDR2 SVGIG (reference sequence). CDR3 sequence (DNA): TGTGCCTGGAGTCTGACAGGGGCTGACACTGAAGCTTTCTTT. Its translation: CAWSLTGADTEAFF.

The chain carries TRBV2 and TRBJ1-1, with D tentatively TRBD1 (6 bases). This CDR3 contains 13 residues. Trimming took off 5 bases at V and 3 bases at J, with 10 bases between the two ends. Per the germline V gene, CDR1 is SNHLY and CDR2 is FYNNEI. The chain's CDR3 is CASSSRQDTEAFF. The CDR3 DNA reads TGTGCCAGCAGTTCTCGACAGGACACTGAAGCTTTCTTT.

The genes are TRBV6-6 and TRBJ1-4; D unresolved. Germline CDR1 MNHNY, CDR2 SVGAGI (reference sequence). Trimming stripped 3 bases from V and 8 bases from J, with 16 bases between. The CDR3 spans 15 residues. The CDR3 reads CASSYGLGGFEKLFF. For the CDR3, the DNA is TGTGCCAGCAGTTATGGTCTGGGCGGTTTCGAAAAACTGTTTTTT.

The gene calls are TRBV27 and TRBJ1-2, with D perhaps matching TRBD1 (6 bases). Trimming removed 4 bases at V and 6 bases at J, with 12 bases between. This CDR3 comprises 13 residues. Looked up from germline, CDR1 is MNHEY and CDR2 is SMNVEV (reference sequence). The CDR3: CASSSRTEHGYTF. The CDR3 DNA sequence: TGTGCCAGCAGTTCGCGGACAGAGCATGGCTACACCTTC.

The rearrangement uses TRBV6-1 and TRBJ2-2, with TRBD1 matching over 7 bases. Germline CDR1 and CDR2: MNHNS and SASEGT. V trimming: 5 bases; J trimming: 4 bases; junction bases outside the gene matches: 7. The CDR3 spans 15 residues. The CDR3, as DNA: TGTGCCAGCAGTTTAAATGGACAGGTCACCGGGGAGCTGTTTTTT. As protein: CASSLNGQVTGELFF.

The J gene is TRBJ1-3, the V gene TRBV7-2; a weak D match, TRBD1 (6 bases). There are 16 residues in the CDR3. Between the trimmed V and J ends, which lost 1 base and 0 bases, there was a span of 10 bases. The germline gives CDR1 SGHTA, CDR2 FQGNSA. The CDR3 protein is CASSLGGGASGNTIYF. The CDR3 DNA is TGTGCCAGCAGCTTAGGAGGGGGAGCCTCTGGAAACACCATATATTTT.

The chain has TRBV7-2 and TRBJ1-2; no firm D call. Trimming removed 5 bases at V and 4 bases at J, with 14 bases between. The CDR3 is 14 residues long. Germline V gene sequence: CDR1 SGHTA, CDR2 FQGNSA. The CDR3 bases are TGTGCCAGCAGCCGCCCCTCAGGATCCTATGGCTACACCTTC. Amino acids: CASSRPSGSYGYTF.

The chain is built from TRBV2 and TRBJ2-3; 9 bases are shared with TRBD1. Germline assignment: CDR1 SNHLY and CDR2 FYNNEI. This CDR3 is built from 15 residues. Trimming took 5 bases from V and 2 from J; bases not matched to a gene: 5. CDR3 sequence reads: CASSTGQGFTDTQYF. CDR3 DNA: TGTGCCAGCAGTACGGGACAGGGATTCACAGATACGCAGTATTTT.

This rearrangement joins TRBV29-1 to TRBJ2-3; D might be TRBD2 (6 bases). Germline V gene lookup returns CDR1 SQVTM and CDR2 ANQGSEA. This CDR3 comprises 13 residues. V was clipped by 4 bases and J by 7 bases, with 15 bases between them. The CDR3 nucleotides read TGCAGCGTTGGAAACGGGGGAGAGAATACGCAGTATTTT. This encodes CSVGNGGENTQYF.

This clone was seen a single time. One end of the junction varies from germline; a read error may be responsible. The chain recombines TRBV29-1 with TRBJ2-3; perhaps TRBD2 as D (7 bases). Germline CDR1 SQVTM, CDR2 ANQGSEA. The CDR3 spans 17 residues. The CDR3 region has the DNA TGCAGCGTCGAAGGGGGGGCTACGGGCCGCGGAGTTGATACGCAGTATTTT. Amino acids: CSVEGGATGRGVDTQYF.

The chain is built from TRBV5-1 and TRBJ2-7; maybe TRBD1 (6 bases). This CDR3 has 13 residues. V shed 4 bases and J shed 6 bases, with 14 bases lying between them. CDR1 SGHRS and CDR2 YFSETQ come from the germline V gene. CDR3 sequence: CASSLDRPSEQYF. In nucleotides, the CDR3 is TGCGCCAGCAGCCTGGACAGACCCAGCGAGCAGTACTTC.

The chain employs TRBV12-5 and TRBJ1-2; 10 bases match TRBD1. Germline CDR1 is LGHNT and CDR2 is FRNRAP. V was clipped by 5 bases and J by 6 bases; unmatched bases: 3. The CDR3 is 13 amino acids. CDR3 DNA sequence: TGTGCTAGTGGTATAGGGACAGGGGATGGCTACACCTTC. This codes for CASGIGTGDGYTF.

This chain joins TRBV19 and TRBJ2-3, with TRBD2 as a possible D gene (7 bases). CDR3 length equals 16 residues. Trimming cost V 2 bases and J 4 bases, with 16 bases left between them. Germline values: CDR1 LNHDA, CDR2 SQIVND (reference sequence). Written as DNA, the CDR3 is TGTGCCAGTAGTATATTGTCGGGGGGCCGTGCAGATACGCAGTATTTT. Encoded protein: CASSILSGGRADTQYF.

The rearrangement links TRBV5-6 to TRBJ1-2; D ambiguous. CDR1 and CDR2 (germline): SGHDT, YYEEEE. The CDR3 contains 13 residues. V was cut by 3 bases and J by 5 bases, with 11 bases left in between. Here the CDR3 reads CASSWGVEYGYTF. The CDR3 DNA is TGTGCCAGCAGCTGGGGTGTAGAGTATGGCTACACCTTC.

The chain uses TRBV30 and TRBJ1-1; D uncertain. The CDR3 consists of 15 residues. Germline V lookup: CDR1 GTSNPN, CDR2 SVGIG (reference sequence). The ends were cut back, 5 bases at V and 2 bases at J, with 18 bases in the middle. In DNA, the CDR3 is TGTGCCTGGTTGGACCAGGAAGACCTTAACACTGAAGCTTTCTTT. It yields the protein CAWLDQEDLNTEAFF.

The DNA of the CDR3 is TGTGCCAGCAGTCCGAGGACAGGGGTAGGAAACACTGAAGCTTTCTTT. This encodes CASSPRTGVGNTEAFF. The chain is built from TRBV27 and TRBJ1-1, with 9 bases fitting TRBD1. The J segment lost 2 bases and the V segment lost 5 bases, leaving 9 bases of the junction unmatched. Germline V gene data show CDR1 as MNHEY and CDR2 as SMNVEV (reference sequence). The CDR3 is 16 amino acids.

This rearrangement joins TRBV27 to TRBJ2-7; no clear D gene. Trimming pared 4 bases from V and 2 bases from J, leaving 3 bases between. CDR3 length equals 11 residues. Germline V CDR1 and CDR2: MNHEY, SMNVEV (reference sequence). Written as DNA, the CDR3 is TGTGCCAGCAGTTCAACCTACGAGCAGTACTTC. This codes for CASSSTYEQYF.

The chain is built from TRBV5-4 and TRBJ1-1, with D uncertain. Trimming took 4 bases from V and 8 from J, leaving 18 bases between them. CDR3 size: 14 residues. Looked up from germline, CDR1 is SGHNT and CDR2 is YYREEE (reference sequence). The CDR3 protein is CASSQEGSGREAFF. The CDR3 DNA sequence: TGTGCCAGCAGCCAAGAGGGATCGGGAAGGGAAGCTTTCTTT.

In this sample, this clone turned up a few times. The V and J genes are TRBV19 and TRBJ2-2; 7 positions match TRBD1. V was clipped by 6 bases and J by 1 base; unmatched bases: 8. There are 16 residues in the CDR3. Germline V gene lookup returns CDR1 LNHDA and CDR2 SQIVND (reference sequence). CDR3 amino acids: CASSFGNRGNTGELFF. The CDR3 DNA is TGTGCCAGTAGCTTTGGGAACAGGGGGAACACCGGGGAGCTGTTTTTT.

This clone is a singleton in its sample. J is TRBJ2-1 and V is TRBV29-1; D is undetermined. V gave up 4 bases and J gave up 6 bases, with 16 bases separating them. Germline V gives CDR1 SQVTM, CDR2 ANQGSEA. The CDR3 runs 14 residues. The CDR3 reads CSVGLFVARNEQFF. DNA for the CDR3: TGCAGCGTTGGACTGTTCGTGGCCCGCAATGAGCAGTTCTTC.

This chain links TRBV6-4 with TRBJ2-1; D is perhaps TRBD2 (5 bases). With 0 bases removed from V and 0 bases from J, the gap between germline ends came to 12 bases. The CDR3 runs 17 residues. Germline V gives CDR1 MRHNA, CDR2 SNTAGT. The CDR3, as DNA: TGTGCCAGCAGTGACTCCAGCGGCCTTAGCTCCTACAATGAGCAGTTCTTC. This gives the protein CASSDSSGLSSYNEQFF.